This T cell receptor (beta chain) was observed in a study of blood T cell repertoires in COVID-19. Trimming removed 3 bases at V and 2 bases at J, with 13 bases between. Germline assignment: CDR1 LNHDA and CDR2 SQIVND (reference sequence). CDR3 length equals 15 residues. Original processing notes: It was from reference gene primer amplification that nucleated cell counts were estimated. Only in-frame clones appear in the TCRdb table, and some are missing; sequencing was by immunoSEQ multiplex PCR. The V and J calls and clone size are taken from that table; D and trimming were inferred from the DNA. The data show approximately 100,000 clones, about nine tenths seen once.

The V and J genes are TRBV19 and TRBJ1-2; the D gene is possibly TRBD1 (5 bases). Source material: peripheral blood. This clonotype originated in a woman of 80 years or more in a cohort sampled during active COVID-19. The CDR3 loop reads CASSITQGTNYGYTF. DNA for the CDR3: TGTGCCAGTAGTATTACTCAGGGTACGAACTATGGCTACACCTTC.